This TCR beta chain was recorded in a study of blood T cells in healthy people across ages. For the second PCR, which ran for roughly 6 to 12 cycles, a sample-barcoded 5' primer and a J-beta primer mix were used. TCRdb reanalysed the 5' RACE reads using MiXCR and keeps one entry per CDR3 protein. The profile shows about 830,000 distinct CDR3 sequences, about 62% of them singletons. CDR3 length equals 15 residues. In germline, CDR1 is MNHEY, CDR2 SVGAGI. V lost 6 bases to trimming and J lost 3 bases, with 16 bases between them. Sequenced input: blood. This receptor was obtained from a man aged 25-45 years in good health. This chain joins TRBV6-5 and TRBJ2-3; no firm D call. This chain's CDR3 is CASSPLVSNTDTQYF. The CDR3 DNA is TGTGCCAGCAGCCCCTTAGTGAGCAATACAGATACGCAGTATTTT.